One sample yielded the 26 T cell receptor beta chains listed below, sequenced in a study of shared clonotypes between healthy human individuals. Method: immunoSEQ multiplex PCR; TCRdb's copy keeps in-frame clones and lacks some. Of roughly 1,600,000 clones in the sample, 98% were seen once. The sample was naive CD4+ T cells sorted from blood. The sample's subset: CD45RA+ positively selected. These receptors were taken from a man in his thirties or forties in good health.

The V gene is TRBV7-2, the J gene TRBJ2-3, with D hard to call. CDR3 size: 13 residues. Germline V lookup: CDR1 SGHTA, CDR2 FQGNSA. Trimming stripped 6 bases from V and 2 bases from J, with 9 bases between. CDR3 region: CASSWTYTDTQYF. The CDR3 nucleotides are TGTGCCAGCAGTTGGACCTACACAGATACGCAGTATTTT.

Concerning this clone: Other DNA variants within this sample encode the same CDR3. The V call is TRBV7-2, the J call TRBJ1-3; no clear D. The V gene's germline CDR1 is SGHTA and CDR2 FQGNSA. The length of the CDR3 is 13 residues. Trimming removed 1 base at V and 7 bases at J, with 8 bases between. The CDR3 loop is CASSLVSENTIYF. CDR3 in DNA: TGTGCCAGCAGCTTAGTGAGTGAGAACACCATATATTTT.

The DNA of the CDR3 is TGCGCCAGCAGCTTTCGGACCGGGACAGGACCTGGGGCCAACGTCCTGACTTTC. This codes for CASSFRTGTGPGANVLTF. The genes are TRBV5-1 and TRBJ2-6; 8 nucleotides match TRBD1. The CDR3 sequence is 18 residues long. Germline lookup yields CDR1 SGHRS and CDR2 YFSETQ. Germline trimming cut 2 bases from V and 2 bases from J; bases unmatched to any gene: 9.

V usage is TRBV6-1 and J usage is TRBJ1-2; the match to TRBD1 covers 8 bases. The CDR3 is 14 amino acids. Germline loops: CDR1 MNHNS, CDR2 SASEGT. Trimming took 7 bases from V and 6 from J; bases not matched to a gene: 10. Written as DNA, the CDR3 is TGTGCCAGCATCCTGACAGGGGAGGTTCATGGCTACACCTTC. This translates into CASILTGEVHGYTF.

The chain has TRBV6-5 and TRBJ1-1; D is undetermined. Germline CDR1 and CDR2: MNHEY and SVGAGI. The CDR3 spans 15 residues. The V end lost 1 base, the J end lost 7 bases, and 16 bases lay between the germline ends. The chain's CDR3 is CASSYLGSPGSEAFF. The CDR3 DNA follows: TGTGCCAGCAGTTACTTGGGCAGCCCAGGCAGTGAAGCTTTCTTT.

The chain has TRBV5-1 and TRBJ2-7, with TRBD1 matching 7 bases. The CDR3 runs 14 residues. Germline lookup yields CDR1 SGHRS and CDR2 YFSETQ. J gave up 1 base and V 5 bases, and 6 bases lay outside the gene matches. The CDR3 reads CASRSEDRSYEQYF. The DNA for the CDR3 is TGCGCCAGCAGATCCGAGGACAGGTCCTACGAGCAGTACTTC. The full variable domain, with the rest looked up from reference TRBV5-1 and TRBJ2-7, is KAGVTQTPRYLIKTRGQQVTLSCSPISGHRSVSWYQQTPGQGLQFLFEYFSETQRNKGNFPGRFSGRQFSNSRSEMNVSTLELGDSALYLCASRSEDRSYEQYFGPGTRLTVT.

A note on this clone: Other nucleotide sequences from this sample produce the same CDR3. V usage is TRBV10-3 and J usage is TRBJ1-3, with D uncertain. Per germline, CDR1 ENHRY and CDR2 SYGVKD. The CDR3 is 12 residues long. Trimming took off 7 bases at V and 0 bases at J, with 4 bases between the two ends. The CDR3 DNA reads as TGTGCCATCATGTCCTCTGGAAACACCATATATTTT. This encodes CAIMSSGNTIYF.

The gene calls are TRBV5-6 and TRBJ2-7; D call uncertain. Trimming took off 0 bases at V and 2 bases at J, with 9 bases between the two ends. CDR1 SGHDT and CDR2 YYEEEE come from the germline V gene. CDR3 length equals 14 residues. CDR3 DNA: TGTGCCAGCAGCTTGGGAGACGGACCCTACGAGCAGTACTTC. It is translated as CASSLGDGPYEQYF.

A single count supports this clone. The chain is built from TRBV7-2 and TRBJ2-7; D call uncertain. Germline V gene lookup returns CDR1 SGHTA and CDR2 FQGNSA. This CDR3 region has 15 residues. With 1 base removed from V and 1 base from J, the gap between germline ends came to 11 bases. The CDR3 loop is CASSLGVSVSYEQYF. In DNA, the CDR3 is TGTGCCAGCAGCTTAGGAGTCTCAGTTTCCTACGAGCAGTACTTC. Variable domain in full (rest from reference TRBV7-2 and TRBJ2-7): GAGVSQSPSNKVTEKGKDVELRCDPISGHTALYWYRQSLGQGLEFLIYFQGNSAPDKSGLPSDRFSAERTGGSVSTLTIQRTQQEDSAVYLCASSLGVSVSYEQYFGPGTRLTVT.

The chain carries TRBV5-4 and TRBJ2-1, with D perhaps assigned TRBD1 or TRBD2 (5 bases each). The germline gives CDR1 SGHNT, CDR2 YYREEE (reference sequence). V shed 5 bases and J shed 4 bases, with 13 bases lying between them. The CDR3 consists of 14 residues. The CDR3 DNA reads as TGTGCCAGCAGAGCTGTCGAGGGGTACAATGAGCAGTTCTTC. Translated, it gives CASRAVEGYNEQFF.

The chain has TRBV28 and TRBJ2-7; weak D call: TRBD1 (6 bases). CDR1 and CDR2 (germline): MDHEN, SYDVKM. V gave up 8 bases and J gave up 2 bases, with 22 bases separating them. This CDR3 spans 16 amino acids. The CDR3 bases are TGTGCCAGCCCCCCCCCGAGCGCAGGGGCGCCCTACGAGCAGTACTTC. It codes for CASPPPSAGAPYEQYF.

This chain's CDR3 is CASSSAGELFF. In DNA form, the CDR3 reads TGTGCCAGCAGTTCGGCCGGGGAGCTGTTTTTT. The chain couples TRBV28 to TRBJ2-2; D not resolved. Germline V gives CDR1 MDHEN, CDR2 SYDVKM. The CDR3 contains 11 residues. The V end lost 4 bases, the J end lost 6 bases, and 3 bases lay between the germline ends.

This clone appeared a single time. This chain links TRBV28 with TRBJ2-7; the D gene could be TRBD1 or TRBD2 (5 bases each). V gave up 8 bases and J gave up 0 bases, with 14 bases separating them. From germline, CDR1 is MDHEN and CDR2 SYDVKM. This CDR3 spans 14 amino acids. CDR3 protein: CASASGQSSYEQYF. The CDR3 nucleotides read TGTGCCAGCGCGTCGGGGCAGTCCTCCTACGAGCAGTACTTC. The whole variable domain, filled in from reference TRBV28 and TRBJ2-7, reads DVKVTQSSRYLVKRTGEKVFLECVQDMDHENMFWYRQDPGLGLRLIYFSYDVKMKEKGDIPEGYSVSREKKERFSLILESASTNQTSMYLCASASGQSSYEQYFGPGTRLTVT.

J is TRBJ2-7 and V is TRBV30; 11 nucleotides align to TRBD2. This CDR3 is built from 17 residues. Germline V CDR1 and CDR2: GTSNPN, SVGIG (reference sequence). V was pared by 4 bases and J by 0 bases, with 11 bases of the junction left unmatched. CDR3 protein: CAWTDSSLAGDSYEQYF. CDR3 DNA: TGTGCCTGGACGGACAGCTCACTAGCGGGAGACTCCTACGAGCAGTACTTC.

The rearrangement joins TRBV19 to TRBJ1-2; D may be TRBD1 (5 bases). The CDR3 extends over 14 amino acids. Trimming removed 6 bases from V and 8 bases from J, with 19 bases in between. The germline V gene encodes CDR1 LNHDA and CDR2 SQIVND (reference sequence). The CDR3 region has the DNA TGTGCCAGTAGCTCCACGGGGCAGAAAGGGGGCTACACCTTC. Translated, it gives CASSSTGQKGGYTF.

CDR3 nucleotide sequence: TGTGCCAGCATACCTCCCGGGAGAACAAACACTGAAGCTTTCTTT. It is translated as CASIPPGRTNTEAFF. V gene TRBV6-5 combines with J gene TRBJ1-1; D is uncertain. CDR1 and CDR2 from the germline V gene are MNHEY and SVGAGI. Trimming pared 7 bases from V and 2 bases from J, leaving 17 bases between. CDR3 length: 15 amino acids.

The V call is TRBV5-1, the J call TRBJ2-1; 9 nucleotides agree with TRBD2. The V gene end was trimmed by 2 bases and the J gene end by 7 bases; junction bases not matched to a gene: 7. The CDR3 contains 15 residues. From germline, CDR1 is SGHRS and CDR2 YFSETQ. In DNA form, the CDR3 reads TGCGCCAGCAGCTTCCGCGGGAGGGCCAATAATGAGCAGTTCTTC. Translating gives CASSFRGRANNEQFF.

Of note for this clone: Other DNA variants within this sample encode the same CDR3. The chain employs TRBV11-2 and TRBJ2-1; D ambiguous. The germline gives CDR1 SGHAT, CDR2 FQNNGV. Trimming removed 1 base at V and 8 bases at J, with 3 bases between. The CDR3 totals 11 residues. Here the CDR3 DNA reads TGTGCCAGCAGCTTAGTTGATGAGCAGTTCTTC. As protein: CASSLVDEQFF.

The chain recombines TRBV5-1 with TRBJ2-7; D uncertain. Germline lookup yields CDR1 SGHRS and CDR2 YFSETQ. This CDR3 is 13 amino acids long. V was clipped by 0 bases and J by 6 bases, with 10 bases between them. CDR3 amino acids: CASSLELVGEQYF. Here the CDR3 DNA reads TGCGCCAGCAGCTTGGAGTTAGTGGGCGAGCAGTACTTC.

V is TRBV10-3 and J is TRBJ2-1, with unresolved D. The CDR3 has 12 residues. The V end lost 5 bases, the J end lost 5 bases, and 7 bases lay between the germline ends. Per the germline V gene, CDR1 is ENHRY and CDR2 is SYGVKD. CDR3 sequence (DNA): TGTGCCATCAGTCCTCGAGACAATGAGCAGTTCTTC. Translated, it gives CAISPRDNEQFF.

The chain carries TRBV4-3 and TRBJ1-4, with D tentatively TRBD1 (6 bases). The CDR3 is made up of 17 amino acids. Germline V gene data show CDR1 as LGHNA and CDR2 as YSLEER. Trimming left V 0 bases short and J 4 bases short, with 15 bases between. CDR3 coding DNA: TGCGCCAGCAGCCAAGATACCGGGGAGGGGGGTAATGAAAAACTGTTTTTT. Protein: CASSQDTGEGGNEKLFF.

This clone was seen just once. The chain links TRBV2 to TRBJ2-3, with D uncertain. CDR1 is SNHLY and CDR2 is FYNNEI in the germline V gene. V dropped 3 bases and J dropped 3 bases, with 13 bases sitting between them. The CDR3 extends over 15 amino acids. The CDR3 bases are TGTGCCAGCAGTGAGGCTGCCCTGGGGACAGATACGCAGTATTTT. Its translation: CASSEAALGTDTQYF.

About this clone itself: Other DNA variants within this sample encode the same CDR3. The chain is built from TRBV2 and TRBJ2-6, with 7 bases fitting TRBD1. Germline V lookup: CDR1 SNHLY, CDR2 FYNNEI. Trimming removed 3 bases from V and 2 bases from J; junction bases left unmatched: 1. The CDR3 is 15 residues long. The CDR3, as DNA: TGTGCCAGCAGTGAGCAGGGGGCTGGGGCCAACGTCCTGACTTTC. This translates into CASSEQGAGANVLTF.

V and J are TRBV28 and TRBJ1-1; a possible D gene is TRBD1 (5 bases). CDR1 is MDHEN and CDR2 is SYDVKM in the germline V gene. The V and J ends lost 5 bases and 12 bases respectively, with 16 bases between them. The length of the CDR3 is 12 residues. The CDR3 region has the DNA TGTGCCAGCAGTACATTACGGGACCGCTCTTTCTTT. It translates to CASSTLRDRSFF. Looking up the rest from reference TRBV28 and TRBJ1-1 gives the full variable domain: DVKVTQSSRYLVKRTGEKVFLECVQDMDHENMFWYRQDPGLGLRLIYFSYDVKMKEKGDIPEGYSVSREKKERFSLILESASTNQTSMYLCASSTLRDRSFFGQGTRLTVV.

The rearrangement uses TRBV7-3 and TRBJ2-2; 7 bases fit TRBD1. Germline CDR1 SGHTA, CDR2 FQGTGA. This CDR3 is built from 15 residues. Trimming cost V 5 bases and J 4 bases; bases outside gene matches: 7. In nucleotides, the CDR3 is TGTGCCAGCAGCCCCGACAGGGATAGCACCGGGGAGCTGTTTTTT. Encoded protein: CASSPDRDSTGELFF.

Points on this clone: Compared with germline, one end of the junction differs, possibly owing to a read error. The genes are TRBV10-3 and TRBJ1-1, with a tentative D call TRBD1 (5 bases). The V gene's germline CDR1 is ENHRY and CDR2 SYGVKD. The CDR3 consists of 15 residues. CDR3 bases: TGTGCCATCGGTGACGGGACTTACATGAACACTGAAGCTTTCTTT. Protein sequence: CAIGDGTYMNTEAFF.